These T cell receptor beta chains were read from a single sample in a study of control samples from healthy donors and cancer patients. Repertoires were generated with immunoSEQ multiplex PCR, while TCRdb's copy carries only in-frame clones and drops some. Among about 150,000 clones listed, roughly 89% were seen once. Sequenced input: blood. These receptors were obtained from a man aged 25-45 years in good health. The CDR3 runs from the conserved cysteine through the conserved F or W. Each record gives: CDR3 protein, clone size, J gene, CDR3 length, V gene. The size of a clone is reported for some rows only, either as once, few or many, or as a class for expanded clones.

CDR3: CASSPLRGEAFF; size: .; J: TRBJ1-1; length: 12; V: TRBV7-9
CDR3: CASRWGRGNTEAFF; size: .; J: TRBJ1-1; length: 14; V: TRBV6-5
CDR3: CASSPRWGRQGANTGELFF; size: .; J: TRBJ2-2; length: 19; V: TRBV4-2
CDR3: CASSFEGAGSYEQYF; size: few; J: TRBJ2-7; length: 15; V: TRBV27
CDR3: CASSFDRERGNQPQHF; size: .; J: TRBJ1-5; length: 16; V: TRBV7-6
CDR3: CASSEVHAKVAKNIQYF; size: .; J: TRBJ2-4; length: 17; V: TRBV2
CDR3: CASSGQTYEQYF; size: .; J: TRBJ2-7; length: 12; V: TRBV2
CDR3: CASSPLTWDSARPQHF; size: .; J: TRBJ1-5; length: 16; V: TRBV27
CDR3: CASSPRRRDGDF; size: .; J: TRBJ2-7; length: 12; V: TRBV28
CDR3: CASSESARGDEQFF; size: .; J: TRBJ2-1; length: 14; V: TRBV10-2
CDR3: CAWSVEQPNHSPLHF; size: .; J: TRBJ1-6; length: 15; V: TRBV30
CDR3: CATSRDPYSYEQYF; size: .; J: TRBJ2-7; length: 14; V: TRBV15
CDR3: CASSFFTRGQSYEQYF; size: .; J: TRBJ2-7; length: 16; V: TRBV5-6
CDR3: CASSLRPGIYNEQFF; size: .; J: TRBJ2-1; length: 15; V: TRBV5-1
CDR3: CASSLGDGQVSPLHF; size: .; J: TRBJ1-6; length: 15; V: TRBV7-9
CDR3: CASSFSGRGETQYF; size: .; J: TRBJ2-5; length: 14; V: TRBV7-9
CDR3: CASSTRQGALGTEAFF; size: once; J: TRBJ1-1; length: 16; V: TRBV19
CDR3: CASSLSGRAQYF; size: .; J: TRBJ2-3; length: 12; V: TRBV7-8
CDR3: CAWSVLATTGELFF; size: once; J: TRBJ2-2; length: 14; V: TRBV30
CDR3: CATGPQGRDTQYF; size: few; J: TRBJ2-3; length: 13; V: TRBV2
CDR3: CASSFGTGGNSPLHF; size: .; J: TRBJ1-6; length: 15; V: TRBV7-8
CDR3: CATRNTARTGELFF; size: .; J: TRBJ2-2; length: 14; V: TRBV24-1
CDR3: CASSLVQGTGELFF; size: few; J: TRBJ2-2; length: 14; V: TRBV7-8
CDR3: CSVADANTGELFF; size: .; J: TRBJ2-2; length: 13; V: TRBV29-1
CDR3: CASSRTGAPYEQYF; size: .; J: TRBJ2-7; length: 14; V: TRBV4-3
CDR3: CATSRDVLGVGDF; size: .; J: TRBJ1-2; length: 13; V: TRBV15
CDR3: CASSLTNGGPGAGYVIGYYEQYF; size: once; J: TRBJ2-7; length: 23; V: TRBV7-3
CDR3: CASSPGEGALNQPQHF; size: .; J: TRBJ1-5; length: 16; V: TRBV18
CDR3: CASKTDRQNTEAFF; size: .; J: TRBJ1-1; length: 14; V: TRBV2
CDR3: CASNAGTGDEKLFF; size: .; J: TRBJ1-4; length: 14; V: TRBV7-9
CDR3: CATSDKSGGGTDTQYF; size: .; J: TRBJ2-3; length: 16; V: TRBV24-1
CDR3: CASSPRDGGANTEAFF; size: .; J: TRBJ1-1; length: 16; V: TRBV18
CDR3: CASRRGSVHQPQHF; size: .; J: TRBJ1-5; length: 14; V: TRBV6-5
CDR3: CASSFSPFAALGGQETQYF; size: .; J: TRBJ2-5; length: 19; V: TRBV5-6
CDR3: CASSIGGQTYEQYF; size: once; J: TRBJ2-7; length: 14; V: TRBV19
CDR3: CAISGGQGASMNTEAFF; size: .; J: TRBJ1-1; length: 17; V: TRBV10-3
CDR3: CATSDGQDTYEQYF; size: .; J: TRBJ2-7; length: 14; V: TRBV24-1
CDR3: CASSLDGETQYF; size: .; J: TRBJ2-5; length: 12; V: TRBV7-3
CDR3: CASTRRYQPQHF; size: .; J: TRBJ1-5; length: 12; V: TRBV6-6
CDR3: CASNLPGQGDNEQFF; size: .; J: TRBJ2-1; length: 15; V: TRBV9
CDR3: CASSLAGRGGRSHEQYF; size: .; J: TRBJ2-7; length: 17; V: TRBV11-2
CDR3: CASRVSGRTSYEQYF; size: .; J: TRBJ2-7; length: 15; V: TRBV27
CDR3: CATSDSGTGDYGYTF; size: .; J: TRBJ1-2; length: 15; V: TRBV24-1
CDR3: CASSGHATSSSGNTIYF; size: .; J: TRBJ1-3; length: 17; V: TRBV2
CDR3: CASSPTVQETQYF; size: .; J: TRBJ2-5; length: 13; V: TRBV7-3
CDR3: CASSLVEVNNEQFF; size: .; J: TRBJ2-1; length: 14; V: TRBV18
CDR3: CASSGTGVNGYTF; size: .; J: TRBJ1-2; length: 13; V: TRBV9
CDR3: CASSAIAGGPTGELFF; size: .; J: TRBJ2-2; length: 16; V: TRBV7-2
CDR3: CASSLAGNNQPQHF; size: .; J: TRBJ1-5; length: 14; V: TRBV5-5
CDR3: CASSPGGLVSSYEQYF; size: .; J: TRBJ2-7; length: 16; V: TRBV5-5
CDR3: CALEGLAGSTDTQYF; size: .; J: TRBJ2-3; length: 15; V: TRBV30
CDR3: CASSDPELGEAFF; size: .; J: TRBJ1-1; length: 13; V: TRBV25-1
CDR3: CASAYAGGEFTDTQYF; size: .; J: TRBJ2-3; length: 16; V: TRBV18
CDR3: CASSQGVTSFYDEQFF; size: few; J: TRBJ2-1; length: 16; V: TRBV4-3
CDR3: CASSQAPGQPQHF; size: .; J: TRBJ1-5; length: 13; V: TRBV4-1
CDR3: CASSWVPQQGYEQYF; size: .; J: TRBJ2-7; length: 15; V: TRBV5-1
CDR3: CATATLAGPSEQYF; size: .; J: TRBJ2-7; length: 14; V: TRBV24-1
CDR3: CASMAGDYMNTEAFF; size: .; J: TRBJ1-1; length: 15; V: TRBV5-1